The 29 T cell receptor beta chains listed next were all sequenced from one sample in a study of T cell responses to AZD1222 COVID-19 vaccine. Profiled with immunoSEQ multiplex PCR; TCRdb holds only in-frame clones, not every one. The data hold 100,000 to 150,000 clones, with approximately 88% observed a single time. The sample consisted of peripheral blood, taken on day 0 of AZD1222 vaccination. All receptors come from an adult in good health.

The J gene is TRBJ2-7, the V gene TRBV7-8; the D gene is possibly TRBD1 (5 bases). The CDR3 has 19 amino acids. CDR1 is SGHVS, CDR2 FQNEAQ, per germline. The V end lost 1 base, the J end lost 0 bases, and 22 bases lay between the germline ends. DNA of the CDR3: TGTGCCAGCAGCTTAGTTCTCGGTCAGGGAAGCATATTCTCCTACGAGCAGTACTTC. This translates into CASSLVLGQGSIFSYEQYF.

This sequence joins TRBV7-2 and TRBJ2-3, with 10 nucleotides matching TRBD2. Germline V CDR1 and CDR2: SGHTA, FQGNSA. J lost 2 bases, V lost 2 bases, and 1 base had no gene match. This CDR3 spans 15 amino acids. The CDR3 region is CASSLLAGVTDTQYF. The CDR3 DNA sequence: TGTGCCAGCAGCTTACTAGCGGGGGTCACAGATACGCAGTATTTT.

Of note for this clone: The junction shows a germline mismatch at one end, possibly a read error. The V call is TRBV29-1, the J call TRBJ1-1; D gene uncertain. This CDR3 spans 10 amino acids. Germline V lookup: CDR1 SQVTM, CDR2 ANQGSEA. The CDR3 bases are TGCAGCGTTGAAGATCTGCCATTAGGCTTT. It encodes CSVEDLPLGF.

The rearrangement joins TRBV19 to TRBJ1-1; weak D call: TRBD1 (5 bases). CDR3 size: 14 residues. CDR1 LNHDA and CDR2 SQIVND come from the germline V gene (reference sequence). The ends were cut back, 5 bases at V and 5 bases at J, with 15 bases in the middle. CDR3 loop: CASSPIPEGTEAFF. As DNA, the CDR3 is TGTGCCAGTAGTCCTATCCCGGAGGGGACTGAAGCTTTCTTT.

The chain couples TRBV6-5 to TRBJ1-2; TRBD1 aligns across 8 bases. CDR3 length: 13 amino acids. Losses at the gene ends were 6 bases for V and 9 bases for J; bases not matched to a gene: 9. The germline V gene has CDR1 MNHEY and CDR2 SVGAGI. The CDR3 is CASSGQGTDRYTF. The CDR3 DNA reads TGTGCCAGCAGCGGACAGGGAACGGACCGCTACACCTTC.

The J gene is TRBJ2-3, the V gene TRBV18, with 8 bases that match TRBD2. Trimming cost V 0 bases and J 4 bases; bases outside gene matches: 6. The CDR3 is 16 residues long. Germline assignment: CDR1 KGHSH and CDR2 LQKENI. The CDR3 bases are TGTGCCAGCTCACCACCGCGGGGGGTTATCGCAGATACGCAGTATTTT. Amino acid sequence: CASSPPRGVIADTQYF.

The chain has TRBV19 and TRBJ1-4, with D tentatively TRBD1 (6 bases). Per the germline V gene, CDR1 is LNHDA and CDR2 is SQIVND (reference sequence). This CDR3 has 15 amino acids. The V end lost 3 bases, the J end lost 8 bases, and 16 bases lay between the germline ends. The CDR3 loop is CASSIRGPTGEKLFF. The CDR3 nucleotides are TGTGCCAGTAGTATCAGGGGTCCCACGGGGGAAAAACTGTTTTTT.

This clone was detected a few times. J is TRBJ1-2 and V is TRBV19; TRBD1 agrees at 9 bases. The germline CDR1 and CDR2 sequences are LNHDA and SQIVND (reference sequence). This CDR3 comprises 17 residues. Losses at the gene ends were 6 bases for V and 2 bases for J; bases not matched to a gene: 13. Written as DNA, the CDR3 is TGTGCCAGTAGGTCTCTTTGGACAGGGGCCGGGAACTATGGCTACACCTTC. Amino acids: CASRSLWTGAGNYGYTF. The variable domain in full, completed from reference TRBV19 and TRBJ1-2, reads DGGITQSPKYLFRKEGQNVTLSCEQNLNHDAMYWYRQDPGQGLRLIYYSQIVNDFQKGDIAEGYSVSREKKESFPLTVTSAQKNPTAFYLCASRSLWTGAGNYGYTFGSGTRLTVV.

The chain has TRBV11-3 and TRBJ1-1; a weak D match, TRBD1 (5 bases). Germline-derived CDR1 and CDR2 are SGHNT and YENEEA. The CDR3 is 14 amino acids. Trimming took off 4 bases at V and 0 bases at J, with 9 bases between the two ends. CDR3 in DNA: TGTGCCAGCAGCTCCAGGGCCTTGAACACTGAAGCTTTCTTT. It is translated as CASSSRALNTEAFF.

This clone has a handful of counts. Other DNA sequences within the sample encode an identical CDR3. The CDR3 region has the DNA TGTGCCAGCAGCCCCCGACAGGGAGCGGAGACCCAGTACTTC. It yields the protein CASSPRQGAETQYF. The chain couples TRBV7-2 to TRBJ2-5, with 7 bases matching TRBD1. This CDR3 region has 14 residues. Germline trimming cut 5 bases from V and 5 bases from J; bases unmatched to any gene: 8. Germline CDR1 is SGHTA and CDR2 is FQGNSA.

The gene calls are TRBV19 and TRBJ1-5; D may be TRBD1 (6 bases). The CDR3 extends over 15 amino acids. Trimming shortened V by 3 bases and J by 11 bases, and 20 bases separated the two germline ends. In germline, CDR1 is LNHDA, CDR2 SQIVND (reference sequence). Here the CDR3 DNA reads TGTGCCAGTAGTATGGTTCAGGCAGGGGAAAGGACCCAGCATTTT. Amino acid sequence: CASSMVQAGERTQHF.

The V and J genes are TRBV18 and TRBJ2-1; 7 nucleotides agree with TRBD1. The CDR3 consists of 14 residues. Germline values: CDR1 KGHSH, CDR2 LQKENI. Losses at the gene ends were 4 bases for V and 5 bases for J; bases not matched to a gene: 5. The CDR3 sequence is CASSQNRGHNEQFF. The DNA of the CDR3 is TGTGCCAGCTCACAAAACAGGGGACACAATGAGCAGTTCTTC.

V is TRBV5-4 and J is TRBJ1-1, with TRBD1 identical over 9 bases. Germline CDR1 reads SGHNT; CDR2 reads YYREEE (reference sequence). Trimming at V came to 4 bases and at J to 5 bases, leaving 6 bases not matched to a gene. The CDR3 is made up of 14 amino acids. The CDR3 reads CASSQVTGGTEAFF. CDR3 bases: TGTGCCAGCAGCCAAGTGACAGGGGGGACTGAAGCTTTCTTT.

The chain employs TRBV5-1 and TRBJ2-7; 7 bases map to TRBD1. V shed 0 bases, J shed 0 bases, and the junction held 12 bases outside the gene matches. The CDR3 is 18 amino acids. Germline CDR1 and CDR2: SGHRS and YFSETQ. CDR3 coding DNA: TGCGCCAGCAGCTTGGTGGGACAGAAATACACGAACTCCTACGAGCAGTACTTC. It is translated as CASSLVGQKYTNSYEQYF.

This chain joins TRBV12-3 or TRBV12-4 and TRBJ2-5; D is unclear. The CDR3 totals 11 residues. With 2 bases removed from V and 5 bases from J, the gap between germline ends came to 3 bases. CDR3 in DNA: TGTGCCAGCAGTTTAATGGAGACCCAGTACTTC. Protein sequence: CASSLMETQYF.

DNA of the CDR3: TGCGCCAGCAGCTCGCCCACCCTTGACCGAGAGCAGTACTTC. Its protein product is CASSSPTLDREQYF. The gene calls are TRBV5-1 and TRBJ2-7; no clear D. V lost 3 bases to trimming and J lost 7 bases, with 17 bases between them. The length of the CDR3 is 14 residues. Germline values: CDR1 SGHRS, CDR2 YFSETQ. The complete variable domain, with remaining parts taken from reference TRBV5-1 and TRBJ2-7, reads KAGVTQTPRYLIKTRGQQVTLSCSPISGHRSVSWYQQTPGQGLQFLFEYFSETQRNKGNFPGRFSGRQFSNSRSEMNVSTLELGDSALYLCASSSPTLDREQYFGPGTRLTVT.

This chain joins TRBV28 and TRBJ1-2, with 10 nucleotides matching TRBD1. The CDR3 consists of 13 residues. Germline V gene lookup returns CDR1 MDHEN and CDR2 SYDVKM. V was clipped by 6 bases and J by 5 bases; unmatched bases: 3. DNA of the CDR3: TGTGCCAGCAGCGGACAGGGGGAGTATGGCTACACCTTC. The encoded protein is CASSGQGEYGYTF.

This sequence joins TRBV28 and TRBJ1-5; TRBD1 aligns across 8 bases. CDR3 size: 17 residues. CDR1 and CDR2 from the germline V gene are MDHEN and SYDVKM. Trimming removed 3 bases from V and 6 bases from J; junction bases left unmatched: 13. The DNA for the CDR3 is TGTGCCAGCAGTTTGGACTCTGGACAGGGTTTATTTCAGCCCCAGCATTTT. It translates to CASSLDSGQGLFQPQHF.

This clone occurred once. The J gene is TRBJ1-1, the V gene TRBV7-9, with TRBD1 matching 7 bases. This CDR3 has 15 residues. Germline V gene data show CDR1 as SEHNR and CDR2 as FQNEAQ (reference sequence). J gave up 6 bases and V 0 bases, and 7 bases lay outside the gene matches. The CDR3 DNA reads TGTGCCAGCAGCTTAGCGCAGGGGGGGTACGCTGAAGCTTTCTTT. Its protein is CASSLAQGGYAEAFF.

This chain links TRBV7-9 with TRBJ1-5; D uncertain. Between the trimmed V and J ends, which lost 1 base and 7 bases, there was a span of 11 bases. Germline V CDR1 and CDR2: SEHNR, FQNEAQ (reference sequence). This CDR3 contains 14 residues. The CDR3 bases are TGTGCCAGCAGCTTAGTTGGGGTAGACCAGCCCCAGCATTTT. Protein product: CASSLVGVDQPQHF.

This chain links TRBV18 with TRBJ1-1, with D possibly matching TRBD1 (5 bases). Germline V CDR1 and CDR2: KGHSH, LQKENI. There are 15 residues in the CDR3. Trimming took off 6 bases at V and 2 bases at J, with 16 bases between the two ends. The CDR3 bases are TGTGCCAGCTCTCCCCAGGCGGGGGAAAACACTGAAGCTTTCTTT. This encodes CASSPQAGENTEAFF.

V gene TRBV6-5 combines with J gene TRBJ2-5; the match to TRBD2 covers 7 bases. V shed 5 bases and J 5 bases; nucleotides not matched to a gene: 8. This CDR3 is 14 amino acids long. Germline V gene lookup returns CDR1 MNHEY and CDR2 SVGAGI. The CDR3 here is CASSTRTREETQYF. The CDR3, as DNA: TGTGCCAGCAGTACCCGGACTAGAGAGGAGACCCAGTACTTC.

The V call is TRBV7-8, the J call TRBJ2-7; TRBD2 is a possible D gene (5 bases). Trimming pared 5 bases from V and 6 bases from J, leaving 17 bases between. The germline V gene encodes CDR1 SGHVS and CDR2 FQNEAQ. The CDR3 covers 14 residues. The CDR3 loop is CASSLGRRVGEQYF. CDR3 nucleotides: TGTGCCAGCAGCCTCGGACGGCGGGTGGGCGAGCAGTACTTC.

As DNA, the CDR3 is TGCGCCAGCAGCCTAGGGACTAGCGCGGGAGATACGCAGTATTTT. It specifies CASSLGTSAGDTQYF. The rearrangement uses TRBV4-3 and TRBJ2-3; 10 nucleotides agree with TRBD2. The V gene end was trimmed by 4 bases and the J gene end by 5 bases; junction bases not matched to a gene: 6. Germline V gene lookup returns CDR1 LGHNA and CDR2 YSLEER. This CDR3 region has 15 residues.

The chain recombines TRBV7-8 with TRBJ2-3, with TRBD1 matching over 12 bases. V dropped 4 bases and J dropped 5; count of bases not matched to a gene: 4. The CDR3 has 15 residues. Germline CDR1 SGHVS, CDR2 FQNEAQ. CDR3 nucleotides: TGTGCCAGCAGCTCAGGGACAGGGGGCGTAGATACGCAGTATTTT. Translating gives CASSSGTGGVDTQYF.

The genes are TRBV6-5 and TRBJ1-2, with TRBD1 matching over 9 bases. The V and J ends lost 6 bases and 5 bases, in that order; junction bases with no gene match: 4. CDR3 length equals 13 residues. Germline-derived CDR1 and CDR2 are MNHEY and SVGAGI. The DNA for the CDR3 is TGTGCCAGCAGACCCGGACAGGGGTATGGCTACACCTTC. Its protein is CASRPGQGYGYTF.

This rearrangement joins TRBV19 to TRBJ2-1; the match to TRBD1 covers 9 bases. V trimming: 5 bases; J trimming: 6 bases; junction bases outside the gene matches: 8. The CDR3 runs 15 residues. The V gene's germline CDR1 is LNHDA and CDR2 SQIVND (reference sequence). In DNA, the CDR3 is TGTGCCAGTAGTTGGGGACAGGGCGGCGTCAATGAGCAGTTCTTC. Its protein is CASSWGQGGVNEQFF.

V is TRBV5-1 and J is TRBJ2-5; TRBD1 is a possible D gene (5 bases). The V gene's germline CDR1 is SGHRS and CDR2 YFSETQ. V shed 4 bases and J shed 1 base, with 8 bases lying between them. The CDR3 is made up of 13 amino acids. Here the CDR3 DNA reads TGCGCCAGCAGCAGGCAGGGCCAAGAGACCCAGTACTTC. This codes for CASSRQGQETQYF.

The rearrangement joins TRBV7-3 to TRBJ1-5; D is unclear. The V end was cut by 2 bases, the J end by 4 bases, with 6 bases between. This CDR3 is 13 amino acids long. Germline CDR1 SGHTA, CDR2 FQGTGA. The CDR3 sequence is CASSLDLNQPQHF. The CDR3 region has the DNA TGTGCCAGCAGCTTAGATCTAAATCAGCCCCAGCATTTT. The whole variable domain, remainder taken from reference TRBV7-3 and TRBJ1-5, is GAGVSQTPSNKVTEKGKYVELRCDPISGHTALYWYRQSLGQGPEFLIYFQGTGAADDSGLPNDRFFAVRPEGSVSTLKIQRTERGDSAVYLCASSLDLNQPQHFGDGTRLSIL.